This T cell receptor (beta chain) came from a study of CD4 T cells in relation to SARS-CoV-2 and coronaviruses. The ends were cut back, 2 bases at V and 8 bases at J, with 10 bases in the middle. CDR1 is MNHEY, CDR2 SMNVEV, per germline (reference sequence). The length of the CDR3 is 14 residues. Sequencing used immunoSEQ multiplex PCR; TCRdb keeps in-frame clones, though not all of them. The repertoire consists of some 37,000 clones, with about 80% occurring once and the leading ten covering 2.5% to 3.5%. Points on this clone: Its antigen remains unidentified.

The origin of this receptor is an adult with COVID-19. This chain links TRBV27 with TRBJ1-6; D uncertain. Sequencing was done on a sample of memory CD4+ T cells from PBMCs, cultured in vitro. This CDR3 reads CASSLEARYSPLHF. CDR3 coding DNA: TGTGCCAGCAGTTTAGAGGCCAGGTATTCACCCCTCCACTTT.